These 7 T cell receptor beta chains came from one sample sequenced in a study of T cells expressing NK-cell markers. TCRdb re-called the 5' RACE reads and shows each CDR3 protein once, DNA omitted. Its table records more than 400,000 distinct CDR3 sequences. Sample: blood T cells: a sorted CD56 or NKG2C T cell subset, CD4+ or CD8+ T cells, or bulk PBMC T cells (not recorded which). Receptors originate from a woman aged 18-69 years in good health.

J is TRBJ1-6 and V is TRBV12-3 or TRBV12-4; TCRdb proposes TRBD1, but this gene call is untestable without DNA. The CDR3 totals 14 residues. The CDR3 loop is CASSFGQGFSPLHF.

The rearrangement uses TRBV20-1 and TRBJ1-1; the TCRdb call, TRBD1, lacks DNA for checking. Per the germline V gene, CDR1 is DFQATT and CDR2 is SNEGSKA (reference sequence). The CDR3 has 13 residues. The CDR3 is CSAPDRRNTEAFF.

The chain combines TRBV19 with TRBJ1-5. Germline V lookup: CDR1 LNHDA, CDR2 SQIVND (reference sequence). This CDR3 comprises 13 residues. The CDR3 loop reads CATKIYGNQPQHF.

The V gene is TRBV27, the J gene TRBJ2-7. The CDR3 contains 11 residues. From germline, CDR1 is MNHEY and CDR2 SMNVEV (reference sequence). CDR3 loop: CASSFGRRQYF.

The chain recombines TRBV5-1 with TRBJ2-5; TCRdb outputs TRBD2, but without DNA this stays unchecked. The CDR3 runs 15 residues. CDR1 and CDR2 (germline): SGHRS, YFSETQ. CDR3 amino acids: CASSLGAGGPETQYF.

The rearrangement links TRBV15 to TRBJ2-3; TCRdb outputs TRBD2, but without DNA this stays unchecked. There are 16 residues in the CDR3. Germline V gene data show CDR1 as LNHNV and CDR2 as YYDKDF (reference sequence). CDR3 protein: CATSRLAGGNTDTQYF.

The chain combines TRBV7-2 with TRBJ2-3. Germline V gene lookup returns CDR1 SGHTA and CDR2 FQGNSA. The CDR3 has 17 residues. This CDR3 is CASSLGVSAASTDTQYF.